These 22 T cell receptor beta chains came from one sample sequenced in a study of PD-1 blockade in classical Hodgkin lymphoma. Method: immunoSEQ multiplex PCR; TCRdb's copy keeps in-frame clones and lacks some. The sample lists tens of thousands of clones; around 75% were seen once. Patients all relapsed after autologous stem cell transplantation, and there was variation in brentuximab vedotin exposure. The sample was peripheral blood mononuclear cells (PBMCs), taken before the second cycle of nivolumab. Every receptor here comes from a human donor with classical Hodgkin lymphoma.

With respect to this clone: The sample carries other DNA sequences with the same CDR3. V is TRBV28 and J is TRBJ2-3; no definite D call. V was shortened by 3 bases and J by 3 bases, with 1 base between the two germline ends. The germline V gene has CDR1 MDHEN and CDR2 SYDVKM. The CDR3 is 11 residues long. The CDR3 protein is CASSFTDTQYF. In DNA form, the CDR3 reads TGTGCCAGCAGTTTTACAGATACGCAGTATTTT.

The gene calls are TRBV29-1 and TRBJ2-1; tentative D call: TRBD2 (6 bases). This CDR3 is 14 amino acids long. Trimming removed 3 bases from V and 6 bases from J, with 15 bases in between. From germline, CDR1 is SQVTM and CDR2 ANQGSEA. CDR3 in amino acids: CSVDFREKINEQFF. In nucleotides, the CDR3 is TGCAGCGTTGACTTTCGGGAGAAGATCAATGAGCAGTTCTTC.

In DNA, the CDR3 is TGTGGTGTAGTAGTAGGGGAGCTGTTTTTT. Translation: CGVVVGELFF. This sequence joins TRBV30 and TRBJ2-2; no firm D call. The CDR3 has 10 residues. Germline CDR1 is GTSNPN and CDR2 is SVGIG (reference sequence).

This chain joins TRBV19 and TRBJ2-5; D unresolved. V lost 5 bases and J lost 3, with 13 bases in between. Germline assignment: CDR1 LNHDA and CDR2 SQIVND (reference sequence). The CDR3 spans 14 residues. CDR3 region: CASSQAPYKETQYF. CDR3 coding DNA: TGTGCCAGTAGTCAGGCCCCCTATAAAGAGACCCAGTACTTC.

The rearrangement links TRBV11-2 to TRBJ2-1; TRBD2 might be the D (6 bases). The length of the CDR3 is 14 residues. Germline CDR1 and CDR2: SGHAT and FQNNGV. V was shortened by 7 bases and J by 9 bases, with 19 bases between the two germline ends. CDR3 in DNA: TGTGCCAGCAACGTGGAGGGTAGATTCGGTGAGCAGTTCTTC. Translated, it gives CASNVEGRFGEQFF. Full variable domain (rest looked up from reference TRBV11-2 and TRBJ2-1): EAGVAQSPRYKIIEKRQSVAFWCNPISGHATLYWYQQILGQGPKLLIQFQNNGVVDDSQLPKDRFSAERLKGVDSTLKIQPAKLEDSAVYLCASNVEGRFGEQFFGPGTRLTVL.

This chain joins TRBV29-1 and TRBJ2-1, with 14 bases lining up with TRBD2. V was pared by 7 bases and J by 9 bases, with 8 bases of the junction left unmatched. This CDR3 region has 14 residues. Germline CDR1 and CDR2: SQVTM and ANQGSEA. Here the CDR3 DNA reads TGCAGCGCTTCCGGGACTAGCGGGAGAGGTGAGCAGTTCTTC. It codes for CSASGTSGRGEQFF.

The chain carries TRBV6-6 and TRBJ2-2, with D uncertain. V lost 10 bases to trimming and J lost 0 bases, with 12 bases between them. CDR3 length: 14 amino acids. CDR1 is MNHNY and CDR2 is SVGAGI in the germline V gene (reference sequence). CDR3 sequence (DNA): TGTGCCACCCCCGGAGCTCCGAACACCGGGGAGCTGTTTTTT. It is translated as CATPGAPNTGELFF.

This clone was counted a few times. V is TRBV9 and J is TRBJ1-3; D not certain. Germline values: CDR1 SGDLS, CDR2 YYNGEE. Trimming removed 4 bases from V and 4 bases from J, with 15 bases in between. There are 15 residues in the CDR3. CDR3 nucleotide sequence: TGTGCCAGCAGCCCCCGAGTCAAATCCGGAAACACCATATATTTT. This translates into CASSPRVKSGNTIYF.

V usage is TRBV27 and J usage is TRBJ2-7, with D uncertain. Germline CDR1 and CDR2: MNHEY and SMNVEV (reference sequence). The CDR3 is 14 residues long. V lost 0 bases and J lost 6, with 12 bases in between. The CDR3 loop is CASSLSPRASEQYF. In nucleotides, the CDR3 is TGTGCCAGCAGTTTATCCCCTCGGGCCTCCGAGCAGTACTTC.

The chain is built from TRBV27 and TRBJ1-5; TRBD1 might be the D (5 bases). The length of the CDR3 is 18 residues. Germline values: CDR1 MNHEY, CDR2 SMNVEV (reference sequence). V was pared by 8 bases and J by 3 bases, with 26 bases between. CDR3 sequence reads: CASGPRDVNNLINQPQHF. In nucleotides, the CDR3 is TGTGCCAGCGGACCCCGGGACGTAAACAATCTAATCAATCAGCCCCAGCATTTT.

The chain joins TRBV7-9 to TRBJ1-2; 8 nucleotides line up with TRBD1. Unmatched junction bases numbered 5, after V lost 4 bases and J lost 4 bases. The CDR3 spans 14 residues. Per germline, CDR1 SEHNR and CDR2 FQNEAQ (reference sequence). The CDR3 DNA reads TGTGCCAGCAGCTCAACGACAGGGGTCTATGGCTACACCTTC. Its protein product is CASSSTTGVYGYTF.

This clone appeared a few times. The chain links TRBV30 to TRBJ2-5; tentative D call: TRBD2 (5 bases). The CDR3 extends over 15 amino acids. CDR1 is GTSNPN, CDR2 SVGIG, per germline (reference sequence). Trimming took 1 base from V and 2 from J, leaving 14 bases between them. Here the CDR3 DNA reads TGTGCCTGGAGTGAAGGGAGCTTGGATCAAGAGACCCAGTACTTC. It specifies CAWSEGSLDQETQYF.

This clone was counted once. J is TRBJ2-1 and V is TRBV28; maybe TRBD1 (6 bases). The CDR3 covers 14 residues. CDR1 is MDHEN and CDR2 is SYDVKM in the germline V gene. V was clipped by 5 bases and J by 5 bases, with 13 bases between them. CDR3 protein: CASSRVDRNNEQFF. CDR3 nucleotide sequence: TGTGCCAGCAGTCGTGTGGACAGAAACAATGAGCAGTTCTTC.

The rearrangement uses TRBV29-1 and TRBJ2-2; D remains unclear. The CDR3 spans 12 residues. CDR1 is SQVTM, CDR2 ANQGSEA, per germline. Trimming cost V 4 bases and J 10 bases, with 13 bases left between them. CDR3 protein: CSVVYLGEELFF. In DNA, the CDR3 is TGCAGCGTTGTTTATCTCGGAGAGGAGCTGTTTTTT.

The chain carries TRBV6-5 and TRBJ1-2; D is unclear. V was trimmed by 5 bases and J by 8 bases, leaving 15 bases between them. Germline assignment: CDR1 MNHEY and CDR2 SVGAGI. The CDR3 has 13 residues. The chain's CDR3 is CASSPDGIVGYTF. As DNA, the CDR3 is TGTGCCAGCAGTCCCGACGGGATAGTCGGCTACACCTTC.

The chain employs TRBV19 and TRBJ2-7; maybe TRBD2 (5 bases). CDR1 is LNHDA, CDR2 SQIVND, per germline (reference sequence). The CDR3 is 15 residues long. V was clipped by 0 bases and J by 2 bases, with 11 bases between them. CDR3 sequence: CASSIDHLATYEQYF. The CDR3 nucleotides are TGTGCCAGTAGTATAGATCACCTAGCCACCTACGAGCAGTACTTC.

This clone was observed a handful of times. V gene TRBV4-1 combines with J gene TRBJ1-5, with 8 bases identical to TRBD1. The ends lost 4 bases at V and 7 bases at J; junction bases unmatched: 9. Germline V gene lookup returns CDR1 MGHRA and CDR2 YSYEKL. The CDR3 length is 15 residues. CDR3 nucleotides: TGCGCCAGCAGCCTACAGGGGGAAAGGAAACAGCCCCAGCATTTT. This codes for CASSLQGERKQPQHF.

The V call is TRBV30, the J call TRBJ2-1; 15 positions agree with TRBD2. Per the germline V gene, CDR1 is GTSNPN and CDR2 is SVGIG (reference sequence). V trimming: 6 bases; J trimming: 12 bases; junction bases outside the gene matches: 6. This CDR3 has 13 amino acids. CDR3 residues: CACVGLAGGLQFF. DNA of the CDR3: TGTGCCTGTGTGGGACTAGCGGGAGGTCTGCAGTTCTTC. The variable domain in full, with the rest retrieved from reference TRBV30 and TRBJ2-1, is SQTIHQWPATLVQPVGSPLSLECTVEGTSNPNLYWYRQAAGRGLQLLFYSVGIGQISSEVPQNLSASRPQDRQFILSSKKLLLSDSGFYLCACVGLAGGLQFFGPGTRLTVL.

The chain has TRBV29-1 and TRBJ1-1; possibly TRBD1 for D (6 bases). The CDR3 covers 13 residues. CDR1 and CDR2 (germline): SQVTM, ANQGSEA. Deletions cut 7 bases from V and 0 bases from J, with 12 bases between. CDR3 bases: TGCAGCGGCTTGGACAGCATGAACACTGAAGCTTTCTTT. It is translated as CSGLDSMNTEAFF.

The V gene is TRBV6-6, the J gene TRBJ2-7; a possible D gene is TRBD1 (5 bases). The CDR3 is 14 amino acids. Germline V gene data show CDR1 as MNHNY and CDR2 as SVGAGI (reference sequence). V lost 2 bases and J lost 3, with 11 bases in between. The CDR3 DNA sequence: TGTGCCAGCAGTTACGGGCAGGGATACTACGAGCAGTACTTC. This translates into CASSYGQGYYEQYF.

The CDR3 protein is CASSQGVSYEQYF. The CDR3 coding sequence is TGTGCCAGCAGCCAGGGGGTCTCCTACGAGCAGTACTTC. This chain connects TRBV4-2 to TRBJ2-7; D may be TRBD1 or TRBD2 (5 bases each). Germline V lookup: CDR1 LGHNA, CDR2 YNFKEQ. Trimming took 3 bases from V and 0 from J, leaving 6 bases between them. CDR3 length equals 13 residues.

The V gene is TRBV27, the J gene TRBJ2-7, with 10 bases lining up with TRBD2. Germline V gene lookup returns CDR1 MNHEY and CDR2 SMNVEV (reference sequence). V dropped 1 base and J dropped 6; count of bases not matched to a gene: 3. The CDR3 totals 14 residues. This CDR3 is CASSLLASGSEQYF. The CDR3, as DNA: TGTGCCAGCAGTTTATTGGCTAGCGGGAGCGAGCAGTACTTC.